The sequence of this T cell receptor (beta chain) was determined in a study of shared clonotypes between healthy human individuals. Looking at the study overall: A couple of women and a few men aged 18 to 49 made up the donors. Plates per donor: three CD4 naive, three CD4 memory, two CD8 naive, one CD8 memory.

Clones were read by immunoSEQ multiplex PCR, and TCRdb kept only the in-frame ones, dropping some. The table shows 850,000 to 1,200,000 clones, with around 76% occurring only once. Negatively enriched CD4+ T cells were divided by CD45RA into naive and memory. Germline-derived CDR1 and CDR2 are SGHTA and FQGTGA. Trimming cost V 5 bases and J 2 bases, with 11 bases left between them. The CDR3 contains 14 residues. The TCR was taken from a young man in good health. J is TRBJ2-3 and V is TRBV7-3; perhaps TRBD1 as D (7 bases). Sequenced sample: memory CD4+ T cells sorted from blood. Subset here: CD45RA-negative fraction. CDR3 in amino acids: CASSAGQNTDTQYF. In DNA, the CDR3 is TGTGCCAGCAGCGCGGGACAGAACACAGATACGCAGTATTTT. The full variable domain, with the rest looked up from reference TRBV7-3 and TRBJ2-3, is GAGVSQTPSNKVTEKGKYVELRCDPISGHTALYWYRQSLGQGPEFLIYFQGTGAADDSGLPNDRFFAVRPEGSVSTLKIQRTERGDSAVYLCASSAGQNTDTQYFGPGTRLTVL.